This T cell receptor (beta chain) comes out of a study of T cells in localized non-small cell lung cancer. Profiled with immunoSEQ multiplex PCR; TCRdb holds only in-frame clones, not every one. Of tens of thousands of clones in the sample, 80% to 90% were seen once. Regarding this clone: Its antigen remains unknown.

General study findings and limits: A raised T cell density in blood coincided with lengthier overall survival. Researchers found a median 57 of the top 100 tumor clones in adjacent lung. The study found T cell clonality highest in uninvolved adjacent lung, above tumor.

Germline lookup yields CDR1 SEHNR and CDR2 FQNEAQ (reference sequence). Trimming cost V 7 bases and J 6 bases, with 24 bases left between them. The CDR3 is 16 residues long. This clonotype was obtained from an older female donor with stage I lung adenocarcinoma. The sample consisted of peripheral blood, taken before any cancer treatment. V is TRBV7-9 and J is TRBJ1-2; TRBD1 might be the D (6 bases). The CDR3 sequence is CASILLNPPQGDGYTF. The DNA of the CDR3 is TGTGCCAGCATCCTACTAAACCCCCCACAGGGCGATGGCTACACCTTC.